These 25 T cell receptor beta chains came from one sample sequenced in a study of identical twins. MiXCR, run by TCRdb on the 5' RACE reads, gives a single entry per CDR3 protein. The sample has some 1,700,000 distinct CDR3 sequences; less than 40% are singletons. Sample: cord blood. The receptors were sampled from a newborn girl in good health.

The chain combines TRBV12-1 with TRBJ2-7; TRBD2 is the table's D call, not checked against the DNA. TRBV12-1 is listed as a pseudogene. CDR3 length: 14 residues. The CDR3 protein is CASPGLAASYEQYF. The CDR3 DNA follows: TGTGCCAGTCCGGGACTAGCGGCCTCCTACGAGCAGTACTTC.

This clonotype has a handful of counts. This rearrangement joins TRBV7-2 to TRBJ2-7; TRBD1 matches 10 bases. Germline assignment: CDR1 SGHTA and CDR2 FQGNSA. The length of the CDR3 is 15 residues. J was trimmed by 4 bases and V by 3 bases; bases with no gene match: 6. CDR3 amino acids: CASSFSGTGVYEQYF. The CDR3 coding sequence is TGTGCCAGCAGCTTTTCCGGGACAGGGGTTTACGAGCAGTACTTC. The full variable domain, its missing parts supplied by reference TRBV7-2 and TRBJ2-7, is GAGVSQSPSNKVTEKGKDVELRCDPISGHTALYWYRQSLGQGLEFLIYFQGNSAPDKSGLPSDRFSAERTGGSVSTLTIQRTQQEDSAVYLCASSFSGTGVYEQYFGPGTRLTVT.

This chain connects TRBV12-3 or TRBV12-4 to TRBJ2-3, with D possibly matching TRBD2 (5 bases). V dropped 2 bases and J dropped 0 bases, with 12 bases sitting between them. This CDR3 contains 16 residues. In nucleotides, the CDR3 is TGTGCCAGCAGTTTAAAGGTGGGAGCTAGCACAGATACGCAGTATTTT. Its translation: CASSLKVGASTDTQYF.

V is TRBV16 and J is TRBJ2-1; D gene unclear. CDR3 length: 13 residues. The ends were cut back, 0 bases at V and 8 bases at J, with 8 bases in the middle. CDR1 is KGHSY, CDR2 FQNENV, per germline. CDR3 nucleotide sequence: TGTGCCAGCAGCCAATCAGTGGGGTATGAGCAGTTCTTC. Protein sequence: CASSQSVGYEQFF.

This clonotype was seen a handful of times. The V gene is TRBV28, the J gene TRBJ1-1; D is undetermined. The length of the CDR3 is 12 residues. Germline V gives CDR1 MDHEN, CDR2 SYDVKM. The germline V and J ends were trimmed by 6 bases and 7 bases, with 12 bases remaining between them. The CDR3 sequence is CASRQDAREAFF. As DNA, the CDR3 is TGTGCCAGCAGGCAGGACGCCCGTGAAGCTTTCTTT.

This clonotype has only a few counts. The V call is TRBV7-9, the J call TRBJ1-1; perhaps TRBD1 as D (6 bases). Trimming left V 4 bases short and J 4 bases short, with 16 bases between. The germline V gene has CDR1 SEHNR and CDR2 FQNEAQ (reference sequence). CDR3 length: 15 amino acids. CDR3 bases: TGTGCCAGCAGCTCAGAAGCCATCAGGGGCACTGAAGCTTTCTTT. Residues: CASSSEAIRGTEAFF.

About this clonotype itself: The junction does not match germline at one end; this may be a read error. The genes are TRBV10-3 and TRBJ2-3, with 8 bases fitting TRBD2. The V gene's germline CDR1 is ENHRY and CDR2 SYGVKD. The CDR3 runs to 15 residues. CDR3 DNA sequence: TGTCCCATCAGCGCTAGCGGGTCCAGCACAGATACGCAGTATTTT. This codes for CPISASGSSTDTQYF.

Here the CDR3 DNA reads TGCAGTGCTCGCACACTAGCGGCTCTCCAAGAGACCCAGTACTTC. As protein: CSARTLAALQETQYF. The chain uses TRBV20-1 and TRBJ2-5; 8 bases match TRBD2. The germline V gene encodes CDR1 DFQATT and CDR2 SNEGSKA (reference sequence). V was clipped by 5 bases and J by 1 base; unmatched bases: 9. CDR3 size: 15 residues.

This clonotype was detected only a few times. The rearrangement uses TRBV10-1 and TRBJ2-7; TRBD2 aligns across 8 bases. Trimming removed 8 bases from V and 1 base from J; junction bases left unmatched: 10. The CDR3 loop spans 15 amino acids. Germline CDR1 WNHNN, CDR2 SYGVQD (reference sequence). The CDR3 loop reads CASYPGLAFSYEQYF. In DNA form, the CDR3 reads TGCGCCAGCTACCCCGGACTAGCTTTTTCCTACGAGCAGTACTTC.

This clonotype was seen a handful of times. This rearrangement joins TRBV3-1 to TRBJ2-7, with TRBD2 matching 7 bases. This CDR3 contains 16 residues. From germline, CDR1 is LGHDT and CDR2 YNNKEL (reference sequence). V lost 4 bases to trimming and J lost 3 bases; unmatched junction nucleotides: 12. Here the CDR3 reads CASSPLSGSGLYEQYF. DNA of the CDR3: TGTGCCAGCAGCCCCCTCTCGGGTAGCGGGCTCTACGAGCAGTACTTC.

A few counts support this clonotype. J is TRBJ1-4 and V is TRBV5-1, with 9 bases that match TRBD1. This CDR3 comprises 16 residues. Unmatched junction bases numbered 9, after V lost 1 base and J lost 8 bases. Germline loops: CDR1 SGHRS, CDR2 YFSETQ. The CDR3 loop reads CASSLLTGTGNEKLFF. The CDR3 DNA reads as TGCGCCAGCAGCTTGCTTACAGGGACAGGGAACGAAAAACTGTTTTTT.

There are a few counts of this clonotype. The chain links TRBV7-2 to TRBJ2-3; perhaps TRBD2 as D (6 bases). V gave up 1 base and J gave up 6 bases, with 17 bases separating them. This CDR3 comprises 16 residues. Germline CDR1 and CDR2: SGHTA and FQGNSA. For the CDR3, the DNA is TGTGCCAGCAGCTTAGTTGTGCCAGCGGGCGCTGATACGCAGTATTTT. Translation: CASSLVVPAGADTQYF.

This chain joins TRBV7-6 and TRBJ2-7, with D tentatively TRBD2 (6 bases). Germline-derived CDR1 and CDR2 are SGHVS and FNYEAQ. Trimming cost V 4 bases and J 0 bases, with 13 bases left between them. The CDR3 has 15 amino acids. This CDR3 reads CASSSFSGDSYEQYF. The CDR3 DNA reads as TGTGCCAGCAGCTCCTTTAGCGGAGACTCCTACGAGCAGTACTTC. Using reference TRBV7-6 and TRBJ2-7 for the parts outside the CDR3, the full variable domain is GAGVSQSPRYKVTKRGQDVALRCDPISGHVSLYWYRQALGQGPEFLTYFNYEAQQDKSGLPNDRFSAERPEGSISTLTIQRTEQRDSAMYRCASSSFSGDSYEQYFGPGTRLTVT.

This rearrangement joins TRBV20-1 to TRBJ2-3; D possibly corresponds to TRBD2 (5 bases). The CDR3 length is 15 residues. Trimming cost V 6 bases and J 2 bases, with 18 bases left between them. CDR1 DFQATT and CDR2 SNEGSKA come from the germline V gene (reference sequence). DNA for the CDR3: TGCAGTGCCTCCCCCGGGGTCAAGAACACAGATACGCAGTATTTT. Translated, it gives CSASPGVKNTDTQYF.

The CDR3 nucleotides are TGTGCCAGCAGCCAAGGGGACTATATTCGCACAGATACGCAGTATTTT. This codes for CASSQGDYIRTDTQYF. The chain recombines TRBV14 with TRBJ2-3, with 7 bases that match TRBD2. The CDR3 totals 16 residues. Germline assignment: CDR1 SGHDN and CDR2 FVKESK. Unmatched junction bases numbered 5, after V lost 1 base and J lost 1 base.

The gene calls are TRBV27 and TRBJ1-2, with a possible D match to TRBD1 (6 bases). The CDR3 has 13 residues. Trimming took off 4 bases at V and 6 bases at J, with 12 bases between the two ends. Germline V gives CDR1 MNHEY, CDR2 SMNVEV (reference sequence). For the CDR3, the DNA is TGTGCCAGCAGTTCTTCTACAGGGCATGGCTACACCTTC. This codes for CASSSSTGHGYTF.

The gene calls are TRBV12-3 or TRBV12-4 and TRBJ2-7; 16 bases fit TRBD2. This CDR3 is built from 17 residues. Trimming at V came to 6 bases and at J to 7 bases, leaving 12 bases not matched to a gene. CDR3 nucleotide sequence: TGTGCCAGCAGCCCCATCGGGACTAGCGGGGGGGCCGATGAGCAGTACTTC. This gives the protein CASSPIGTSGGADEQYF.

J is TRBJ2-3 and V is TRBV4-2; TRBD2 might be the D (5 bases). CDR3 length: 14 residues. Germline V gene sequence: CDR1 LGHNA, CDR2 YNFKEQ. Trimming stripped 4 bases from V and 0 bases from J, with 8 bases between. Here the CDR3 reads CASSRELSTDTQYF. The CDR3 DNA follows: TGTGCCAGCAGCCGGGAGCTAAGCACAGATACGCAGTATTTT.

This clonotype was observed a few times. J is TRBJ1-1 and V is TRBV7-6, with 8 bases fitting TRBD1. The CDR3 runs 16 residues. Trimming removed 0 bases from V and 1 base from J; junction bases left unmatched: 4. The germline CDR1 and CDR2 sequences are SGHVS and FNYEAQ. In DNA, the CDR3 is TGTGCCAGCAGCTTAGCCGGACAGGGAGGGAACACTGAAGCTTTCTTT. Its protein is CASSLAGQGGNTEAFF.

At least ten counts were recorded for this clonotype. The chain is built from TRBV2 and TRBJ2-1; D not certain. In germline, CDR1 is SNHLY, CDR2 FYNNEI. CDR3 size: 12 residues. Trimming removed 3 bases at V and 3 bases at J, with 3 bases between. DNA for the CDR3: TGTGCCAGCAGTGAGGACTACAATGAGCAGTTCTTC. The encoded protein is CASSEDYNEQFF.

The rearrangement links TRBV10-3 to TRBJ1-5; D gene uncertain. CDR3 length: 13 residues. V was trimmed by 6 bases and J by 3 bases, leaving 9 bases between them. The germline CDR1 and CDR2 sequences are ENHRY and SYGVKD. CDR3 nucleotide sequence: TGTGCCATCAGCGACTTCCACAATCAGCCCCAGCATTTT. This translates into CAISDFHNQPQHF.

With respect to this clonotype: One junction end disagrees with the germline gene, perhaps due to a read error. The V call is TRBV12-3 or TRBV12-4, the J call TRBJ1-3; the D gene is possibly TRBD1 (5 bases). This CDR3 region has 11 residues. CDR3: CSSSLGDTIYF. CDR3 DNA sequence: TGTTCCAGCAGTTTAGGGGACACCATATATTTT.

The gene calls are TRBV13 and TRBJ2-3, with D uncertain. Germline CDR1 is PRHDT and CDR2 is FYEKMQ (reference sequence). The V gene lost 2 bases and the J gene lost 2 bases, with 11 bases spanning the gap. The length of the CDR3 is 15 residues. DNA of the CDR3: TGTGCCAGCAGCTTATTGGGTAGCTTCACAGATACGCAGTATTTT. Translating gives CASSLLGSFTDTQYF.

This clonotype was detected a few times. The chain couples TRBV10-3 to TRBJ2-2; D is unclear. This CDR3 has 14 amino acids. The V gene's germline CDR1 is ENHRY and CDR2 SYGVKD. V lost 6 bases and J lost 3, with 11 bases in between. The CDR3 DNA reads TGTGCCATCAGGACGGAGACTTACACCGGGGAGCTGTTTTTT. It specifies CAIRTETYTGELFF.

This clonotype was found a few times. This chain joins TRBV11-2 and TRBJ2-3; 13 positions agree with TRBD2. The germline gives CDR1 SGHAT, CDR2 FQNNGV. Trimming at V came to 5 bases and at J to 2 bases, leaving 7 bases not matched to a gene. The length of the CDR3 is 17 residues. CDR3 region: CASSRRLAGGLTDTQYF. As DNA, the CDR3 is TGTGCCAGCAGCCGGAGACTAGCGGGGGGCCTCACAGATACGCAGTATTTT.